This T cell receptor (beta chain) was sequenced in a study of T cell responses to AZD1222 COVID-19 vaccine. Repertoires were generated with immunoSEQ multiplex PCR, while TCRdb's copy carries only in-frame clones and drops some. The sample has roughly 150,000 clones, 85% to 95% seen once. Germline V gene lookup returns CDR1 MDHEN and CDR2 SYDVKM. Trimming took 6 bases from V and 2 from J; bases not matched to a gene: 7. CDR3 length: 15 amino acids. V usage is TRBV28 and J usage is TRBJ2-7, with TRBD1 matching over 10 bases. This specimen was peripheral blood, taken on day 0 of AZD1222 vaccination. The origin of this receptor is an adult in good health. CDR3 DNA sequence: TGTGCCAGCAGCCCGCCGGGACAGGGGACCTACGAGCAGTACTTC. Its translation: CASSPPGQGTYEQYF.